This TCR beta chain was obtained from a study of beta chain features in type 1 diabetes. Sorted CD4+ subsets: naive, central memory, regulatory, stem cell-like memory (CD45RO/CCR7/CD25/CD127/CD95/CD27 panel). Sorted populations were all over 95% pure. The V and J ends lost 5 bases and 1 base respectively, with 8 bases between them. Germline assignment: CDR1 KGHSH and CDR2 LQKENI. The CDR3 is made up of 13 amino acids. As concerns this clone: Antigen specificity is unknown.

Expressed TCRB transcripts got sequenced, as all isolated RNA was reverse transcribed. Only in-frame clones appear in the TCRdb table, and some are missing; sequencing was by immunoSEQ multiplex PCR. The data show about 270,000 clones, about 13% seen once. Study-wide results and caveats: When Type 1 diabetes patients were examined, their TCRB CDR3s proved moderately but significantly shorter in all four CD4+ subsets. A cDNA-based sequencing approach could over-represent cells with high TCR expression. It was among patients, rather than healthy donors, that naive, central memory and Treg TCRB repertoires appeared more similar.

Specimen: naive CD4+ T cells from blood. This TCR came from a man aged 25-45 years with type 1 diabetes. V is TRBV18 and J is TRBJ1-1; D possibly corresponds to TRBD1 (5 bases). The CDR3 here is CASSVQENTEAFF. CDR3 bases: TGTGCCAGCTCAGTACAGGAGAACACTGAAGCTTTCTTT.